Shown below are 18 T cell receptor beta chains from a single sample sequenced in a study of blood T cell repertoires in COVID-19. Assay used: immunoSEQ multiplex PCR; TCRdb lists only in-frame clones, some missing. The sample includes over 120,000 clones, around nine tenths seen only once; the top ten take 8.6%. The specimen was peripheral blood. The source of these receptors is a woman aged 45 to 65 with active or convalescent COVID-19.

The V call is TRBV5-4, the J call TRBJ1-3; the match to TRBD1 covers 7 bases. The length of the CDR3 is 17 residues. Germline lookup yields CDR1 SGHNT and CDR2 YYREEE (reference sequence). The ends lost 4 bases at V and 0 bases at J; junction bases unmatched: 10. Here the CDR3 DNA reads TGTGCCAGCAGCCCCGCGGCAGGGGGAAACTCTGGAAACACCATATATTTT. As protein: CASSPAAGGNSGNTIYF. The full variable domain, with the rest looked up from reference TRBV5-4 and TRBJ1-3, is ETGVTQSPTHLIKTRGQQVTLRCSSQSGHNTVSWYQQALGQGPQFIFQYYREEENGRGNFPPRFSGLQFPNYSSELNVNALELDDSALYLCASSPAAGGNSGNTIYFGEGSWLTVV.

The gene calls are TRBV4-2 and TRBJ1-2; 7 bases are shared with TRBD1. This CDR3 contains 14 residues. CDR1 is LGHNA, CDR2 YNFKEQ, per germline. The junction had 8 bases not matched to a gene; V was cut back by 8 bases and J by 2 bases. The CDR3 loop reads CASSYTGENYGYTF. The CDR3 nucleotides are TGTGCCAGCTCATATACAGGGGAAAACTATGGCTACACCTTC.

As for this clone: Other DNA sequences in this sample translate to the same CDR3. The CDR3 DNA is TGTGCCAGCTCACCAACCAGCTACGAGCAGTACTTC. It is translated as CASSPTSYEQYF. The chain has TRBV18 and TRBJ2-7; D is ambiguous. The CDR3 covers 12 residues. V was shortened by 2 bases and J by 3 bases, with 5 bases between the two germline ends. Germline loops: CDR1 KGHSH, CDR2 LQKENI. The variable domain in full, with the rest retrieved from reference TRBV18 and TRBJ2-7, is NAGVMQNPRHLVRRRGQEARLRCSPMKGHSHVYWYRQLPEEGLKFMVYLQKENIIDESGMPKERFSAEFPKEGPSILRIQQVVRGDSAAYFCASSPTSYEQYFGPGTRLTVT.

V usage is TRBV7-2 and J usage is TRBJ1-5, with D possibly TRBD1 on 5 matching bases. From germline, CDR1 is SGHTA and CDR2 FQGNSA. The CDR3 contains 19 residues. V lost 1 base and J lost 4, with 23 bases in between. The CDR3, as DNA: TGTGCCAGCAGCTTAGGGGGGGGTAGGGGAGTCGTAGCAAATCAGCCCCAGCATTTT. Its translation: CASSLGGGRGVVANQPQHF.

The rearrangement joins TRBV29-1 to TRBJ2-7, with D uncertain. V was pared by 7 bases and J by 0 bases, with 13 bases between. This CDR3 region has 13 residues. Germline CDR1 is SQVTM and CDR2 is ANQGSEA. CDR3 in amino acids: CSATHEDSYEQYF. The CDR3 DNA follows: TGCAGCGCCACACATGAGGACTCCTACGAGCAGTACTTC.

The genes are TRBV2 and TRBJ1-2, with D unclear. The V and J ends lost 0 bases and 2 bases respectively, with 7 bases between them. This CDR3 spans 14 amino acids. Germline lookup yields CDR1 SNHLY and CDR2 FYNNEI. CDR3 amino acids: CASSEAPRNYGYTF. DNA for the CDR3: TGTGCCAGCAGTGAAGCGCCCAGGAACTATGGCTACACCTTC.

The chain recombines TRBV20-1 with TRBJ1-1; D unresolved. The V gene's germline CDR1 is DFQATT and CDR2 SNEGSKA (reference sequence). V was cut by 3 bases and J by 2 bases, with 19 bases left in between. The CDR3 spans 16 residues. CDR3 amino acids: CSASMPMLSLNTEAFF. The CDR3 bases are TGCAGTGCTAGTATGCCGATGCTATCCCTAAACACTGAAGCTTTCTTT.

V and J are TRBV9 and TRBJ2-1; D may be TRBD2 (6 bases). Trimming removed 4 bases at V and 9 bases at J, with 20 bases between. Per germline, CDR1 SGDLS and CDR2 YYNGEE. The CDR3 length is 15 residues. The CDR3: CASSTTGTATAEQFF. The CDR3 bases are TGTGCCAGCAGCACAACCGGGACTGCCACCGCTGAGCAGTTCTTC.

The chain has TRBV7-6 and TRBJ2-2, with a possible D match to TRBD2 (5 bases). This CDR3 is built from 17 residues. Trimming cost V 3 bases and J 2 bases, with 16 bases left between them. Germline lookup yields CDR1 SGHVS and CDR2 FNYEAQ. The CDR3 loop reads CASSFGVSDSNTGELFF. The CDR3 coding sequence is TGTGCCAGCAGCTTCGGGGTCTCCGATTCTAACACCGGGGAGCTGTTTTTT.

The chain carries TRBV4-1 and TRBJ1-2; a possible D gene is TRBD1 (6 bases). Trimming removed 2 bases at V and 4 bases at J, with 17 bases between. Germline CDR1 and CDR2: MGHRA and YSYEKL. This CDR3 contains 16 residues. DNA of the CDR3: TGCGCCAGCAGCCAAACCCCCTCACAGGGCGTCTATGGCTACACCTTC. Residues: CASSQTPSQGVYGYTF.

The V gene is TRBV11-2, the J gene TRBJ1-5; D is uncertain. The germline CDR1 and CDR2 sequences are SGHAT and FQNNGV. V was trimmed by 1 base and J by 6 bases, leaving 7 bases between them. This CDR3 is built from 13 residues. CDR3 bases: TGTGCCAGCAGCTTAGGTCTATCTCAGCCCCAGCATTTT. Amino acid sequence: CASSLGLSQPQHF.

This clone was picked up one time. This chain links TRBV19 with TRBJ1-2; tentative D call: TRBD1 (5 bases). V was pared by 1 base and J by 1 base, with 13 bases between. Germline lookup yields CDR1 LNHDA and CDR2 SQIVND (reference sequence). This CDR3 is built from 16 residues. The CDR3 loop reads CASSIAQGVYNYGYTF. The CDR3 DNA reads TGTGCCAGTAGTATAGCCCAAGGGGTTTATAACTATGGCTACACCTTC.

The chain recombines TRBV7-2 with TRBJ1-5; the D is unclear. This CDR3 region has 16 residues. Germline CDR1 and CDR2: SGHTA and FQGNSA. V shed 1 base and J shed 3 bases, with 13 bases lying between them. The CDR3 DNA follows: TGTGCCAGCAGCTTAGACAGAGTTTGGTCCAATCAGCCCCAGCATTTT. Amino acids: CASSLDRVWSNQPQHF.

The V gene is TRBV6-5, the J gene TRBJ1-4; 7 bases align to TRBD1. Trimming cost V 6 bases and J 4 bases; bases outside gene matches: 8. Per germline, CDR1 MNHEY and CDR2 SVGAGI. This CDR3 is built from 15 residues. The CDR3 spells CASSSSGTVNEKLFF. The DNA for the CDR3 is TGTGCCAGCAGCTCCTCCGGGACAGTTAATGAAAAACTGTTTTTT.

The chain uses TRBV7-6 and TRBJ1-1; perhaps TRBD1 as D (6 bases). CDR1 SGHVS and CDR2 FNYEAQ come from the germline V gene. Trimming stripped 5 bases from V and 6 bases from J, with 13 bases between. CDR3 size: 13 residues. The CDR3 nucleotides read TGTGCCAGCAGCCCCCGGGCAGGGGCTGAAGCTTTCTTT. This gives the protein CASSPRAGAEAFF. The whole variable domain, filled in from reference TRBV7-6 and TRBJ1-1, reads GAGVSQSPRYKVTKRGQDVALRCDPISGHVSLYWYRQALGQGPEFLTYFNYEAQQDKSGLPNDRFSAERPEGSISTLTIQRTEQRDSAMYRCASSPRAGAEAFFGQGTRLTVV.

This chain links TRBV28 with TRBJ2-1; 11 bases map to TRBD2. The germline V gene has CDR1 MDHEN and CDR2 SYDVKM. J was trimmed by 7 bases and V by 4 bases; bases with no gene match: 12. The CDR3 has 17 residues. CDR3 in amino acids: CASSSSPGTSGSNEQFF. In nucleotides, the CDR3 is TGTGCCAGCAGTTCCTCACCCGGGACTAGCGGAAGTAATGAGCAGTTCTTC. Looking up the rest from reference TRBV28 and TRBJ2-1 gives the full variable domain: DVKVTQSSRYLVKRTGEKVFLECVQDMDHENMFWYRQDPGLGLRLIYFSYDVKMKEKGDIPEGYSVSREKKERFSLILESASTNQTSMYLCASSSSPGTSGSNEQFFGPGTRLTVL.

The genes are TRBV5-5 and TRBJ1-2; a weak D match, TRBD1 (5 bases). Looked up from germline, CDR1 is SGHKS and CDR2 is YYEKEE (reference sequence). The ends were cut back, 1 base at V and 2 bases at J, with 12 bases in the middle. The CDR3 spans 15 residues. Written as DNA, the CDR3 is TGTGCCAGCAGCTTGACACCTAAGGGGAACTATGGCTACACCTTC. Translation gives CASSLTPKGNYGYTF.

The V gene is TRBV2, the J gene TRBJ2-7; TRBD1 might be the D (6 bases). The germline V gene encodes CDR1 SNHLY and CDR2 FYNNEI. CDR3 length: 14 amino acids. Trimming stripped 7 bases from V and 3 bases from J, with 16 bases between. CDR3 sequence (DNA): TGTGCCAGCATTTCACAGGGCGGACTCTACGAGCAGTACTTC. Protein sequence: CASISQGGLYEQYF.